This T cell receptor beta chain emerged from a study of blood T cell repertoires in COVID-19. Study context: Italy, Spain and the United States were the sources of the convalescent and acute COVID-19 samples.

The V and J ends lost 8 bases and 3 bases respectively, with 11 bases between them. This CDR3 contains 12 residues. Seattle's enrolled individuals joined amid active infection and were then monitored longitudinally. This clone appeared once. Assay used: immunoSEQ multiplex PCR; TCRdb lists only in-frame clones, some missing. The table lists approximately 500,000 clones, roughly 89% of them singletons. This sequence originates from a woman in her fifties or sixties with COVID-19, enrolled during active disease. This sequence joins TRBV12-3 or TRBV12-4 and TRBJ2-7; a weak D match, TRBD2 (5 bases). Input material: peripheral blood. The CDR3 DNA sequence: TGTGCCAGCTCGGGGTCTGTCTACGAGCAGTACTTC. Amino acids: CASSGSVYEQYF.